Listed here are 24 T cell receptor beta chains from one sample, sequenced in a study of CXCR4 blockade with PD-1 therapy in pancreatic cancer. Sequenced by immunoSEQ multiplex PCR; TCRdb stores in-frame clones only, minus some. The repertoire consists of some 5,000 clones, with less than 70% occurring once and the leading ten covering 5.5% to 8%. The material sequenced was tumor tissue. The receptors here all came from a human donor with pancreatic ductal adenocarcinoma.

V and J are TRBV5-1 and TRBJ2-7, with D perhaps given as TRBD1 or TRBD2 (5 bases each). CDR3 size: 14 residues. V lost 6 bases, J lost 3 bases, and 16 bases lay in between. Germline V CDR1 and CDR2: SGHRS, YFSETQ. The DNA for the CDR3 is TGCGCCAGCACCCGGGACGGTTCCCTCTACGAGCAGTACTTC. Protein: CASTRDGSLYEQYF.

The J gene is TRBJ2-2, the V gene TRBV19; D unclear. The CDR3 is 14 amino acids. The V gene's germline CDR1 is LNHDA and CDR2 SQIVND (reference sequence). V lost 4 bases and J lost 5, with 11 bases in between. CDR3 bases: TGTGCCAGTAGTAAACCCGGATTTACCGGGGAGCTGTTTTTT. This encodes CASSKPGFTGELFF.

This clone was found a few times. This rearrangement joins TRBV29-1 to TRBJ2-1; maybe TRBD2 (6 bases). CDR3 length: 12 amino acids. Germline V gene lookup returns CDR1 SQVTM and CDR2 ANQGSEA. Trimming removed 6 bases from V and 7 bases from J, with 13 bases in between. The CDR3 protein is CSVLTSSNEQFF. CDR3 DNA: TGCAGCGTACTGACTAGTTCAAATGAGCAGTTCTTC.

DNA of the CDR3: TGCAGCGCCGGGACAGGGTTCTACGAGCAGTACTTC. This sequence encodes CSAGTGFYEQYF. This sequence joins TRBV29-1 and TRBJ2-7; 9 bases map to TRBD1. The length of the CDR3 is 12 residues. V dropped 7 bases and J dropped 3; count of bases not matched to a gene: 4. In germline, CDR1 is SQVTM, CDR2 ANQGSEA.

The chain joins TRBV18 to TRBJ2-1, with 7 bases fitting TRBD2. Trimming at V came to 1 base and at J to 7 bases, leaving 1 base not matched to a gene. This CDR3 region has 13 residues. From germline, CDR1 is KGHSH and CDR2 LQKENI. CDR3 protein: CASSPLGGNEQFF. The CDR3 nucleotides read TGTGCCAGCTCACCACTCGGGGGGAATGAGCAGTTCTTC.

This clone was found a few times. The rearrangement joins TRBV18 to TRBJ1-1; D unresolved. The germline gives CDR1 KGHSH, CDR2 LQKENI. Trimming left V 4 bases short and J 0 bases short, with 6 bases between. This CDR3 is built from 13 residues. This CDR3 reads CASSQDMNTEAFF. The CDR3 nucleotides are TGTGCCAGCTCACAAGACATGAACACTGAAGCTTTCTTT. The full variable domain, its missing parts supplied by reference TRBV18 and TRBJ1-1, is NAGVMQNPRHLVRRRGQEARLRCSPMKGHSHVYWYRQLPEEGLKFMVYLQKENIIDESGMPKERFSAEFPKEGPSILRIQQVVRGDSAAYFCASSQDMNTEAFFGQGTRLTVV.

This clone was seen more than once but under ten times. The gene calls are TRBV23-1 and TRBJ2-6; a weak D match, TRBD2 (5 bases). TRBV23-1 is assigned to the ORF class and has an uncertain function. Trimming took 6 bases from V and 4 from J, leaving 13 bases between them. This CDR3 contains 15 residues. CDR3 loop: CASSQAVSGANVLTF. CDR3 DNA sequence: TGCGCCAGCAGCCAAGCGGTCTCCGGGGCCAACGTCCTGACTTTC.

In the case of this clone: At one end the junction does not follow the germline gene, possibly because of a read error. The V call is TRBV15, the J call TRBJ2-1, with TRBD2 identical over 12 bases. The CDR3 loop spans 17 amino acids. From germline, CDR1 is LNHNV and CDR2 YYDKDF (reference sequence). Here the CDR3 reads CTTSREASGRGYNEQFF. The CDR3 coding sequence is TGTACCACCAGCAGAGAGGCTAGCGGGAGGGGGTACAATGAGCAGTTCTTC.

This chain links TRBV19 with TRBJ1-2, with TRBD1 matching 12 bases. The CDR3 consists of 17 residues. Unmatched junction bases numbered 17, after V lost 7 bases and J lost 8 bases. Looked up from germline, CDR1 is LNHDA and CDR2 is SQIVND (reference sequence). CDR3 DNA sequence: TGTGCCAGTACTAGGTGGGGACAGGGGGCGCGAACGACCGGCTACACCTTC. Translated: CASTRWGQGARTTGYTF.

This clone was counted only a few times. The chain links TRBV19 to TRBJ1-3, with 7 bases matching TRBD1. The CDR3 runs to 13 residues. Germline loops: CDR1 LNHDA, CDR2 SQIVND (reference sequence). V lost 7 bases and J lost 0; bases outside the gene matches: 0. CDR3 bases: TGTGCCAGTAACAGGGGCTCTGGAAACACCATATATTTT. Encoded protein: CASNRGSGNTIYF.

In this sample, this clone turned up a few times. The chain recombines TRBV4-1 with TRBJ1-2; 11 bases match TRBD1. CDR3 size: 16 residues. CDR1 is MGHRA, CDR2 YSYEKL, per germline. V was clipped by 3 bases and J by 2 bases; unmatched bases: 5. The CDR3 nucleotides are TGCGCCAGCAGCCAGCAGGGACAGGGGGTAAACTATGGCTACACCTTC. This encodes CASSQQGQGVNYGYTF.

The V gene is TRBV18, the J gene TRBJ2-1, with 8 bases identical to TRBD2. Looked up from germline, CDR1 is KGHSH and CDR2 is LQKENI. CDR3 length equals 15 residues. V lost 3 bases, J lost 4 bases, and 5 bases stayed unmatched. The CDR3, as DNA: TGTGCCAGCTCACCGGTAGCGGGGTCTTACAATGAGCAGTTCTTC. Protein product: CASSPVAGSYNEQFF.

The rearrangement links TRBV9 to TRBJ2-7, with 7 bases identical to TRBD1. Germline V gene lookup returns CDR1 SGDLS and CDR2 YYNGEE. CDR3 length equals 15 residues. V was clipped by 4 bases and J by 3 bases; unmatched bases: 10. For the CDR3, the DNA is TGTGCCAGCAGCTTAGAAGCAGGGGGTAGCTACGAGCAGTACTTC. As protein: CASSLEAGGSYEQYF.

The rearrangement joins TRBV19 to TRBJ2-2; possible D gene TRBD2, 6 bases. The CDR3 covers 13 residues. Trimming cost V 8 bases and J 4 bases, with 11 bases left between them. Germline-derived CDR1 and CDR2 are LNHDA and SQIVND (reference sequence). The CDR3 coding sequence is TGTGCCAGTTCGACTAGTCCCACCGGGGAGCTGTTTTTT. Translating it yields CASSTSPTGELFF.

This clone has a handful of counts. The gene calls are TRBV19 and TRBJ2-3; D unresolved. The CDR3 has 13 amino acids. Trimming shortened V by 3 bases and J by 3 bases, and 7 bases separated the two germline ends. In germline, CDR1 is LNHDA, CDR2 SQIVND (reference sequence). Written as DNA, the CDR3 is TGTGCCAGTAGTATGACACAGACAGATACGCAGTATTTT. This encodes CASSMTQTDTQYF.

The V and J genes are TRBV6-8 and TRBJ2-7, with 13 bases matching TRBD2. The germline V gene has CDR1 MNHGY and CDR2 SAAAGT. The CDR3 totals 15 residues. V trimming: 5 bases; J trimming: 1 base; junction bases outside the gene matches: 2. The CDR3 DNA reads TGTGCCAGCAGTACTAGCGGGAGGGGATCCTACGAGCAGTACTTC. This gives the protein CASSTSGRGSYEQYF.

This clone has just a few counts. This rearrangement joins TRBV6-8 to TRBJ2-4, with D perhaps being TRBD1 or TRBD2 (5 bases each). Germline CDR1 reads MNHGY; CDR2 reads SAAAGT. The CDR3 contains 19 residues. V was pared by 0 bases and J by 0 bases, with 18 bases between. The CDR3 is CASSYSGPQFPLAKNIQYF. DNA for the CDR3: TGTGCCAGCAGTTACTCGGGACCTCAGTTCCCCCTAGCCAAAAACATTCAGTACTTC.

The gene calls are TRBV28 and TRBJ1-5; 9 positions match TRBD1. This CDR3 spans 14 amino acids. Germline CDR1 is MDHEN and CDR2 is SYDVKM. Trimming at V came to 6 bases and at J to 2 bases, leaving 2 bases not matched to a gene. CDR3 sequence: CASSRTGGNQPQHF. The CDR3 nucleotides read TGTGCCAGCAGCCGGACAGGGGGCAATCAGCCCCAGCATTTT.

This clone was recorded only once. The chain links TRBV30 to TRBJ1-1, with D uncertain. CDR1 GTSNPN and CDR2 SVGIG come from the germline V gene (reference sequence). V was cut by 4 bases and J by 0 bases, with 9 bases left in between. The CDR3 runs to 13 residues. The CDR3 DNA follows: TGTGCCTGGAAAAGTACAGTGAACACTGAAGCTTTCTTT. This gives the protein CAWKSTVNTEAFF.

By frequency in the sample, this clone is medium-sized. The CDR3 region is CASSAPSNPYTDTQYF. The CDR3 DNA follows: TGTGCCAGCAGCGCACCCTCGAACCCTTACACAGATACGCAGTATTTT. The V call is TRBV9, the J call TRBJ2-3; no clear D gene. The V end was cut by 3 bases, the J end by 2 bases, with 16 bases between. Germline V gene data show CDR1 as SGDLS and CDR2 as YYNGEE. There are 16 residues in the CDR3.

This sequence joins TRBV5-1 and TRBJ2-7; TRBD1 is a possible D gene (6 bases). Trimming shortened V by 1 base and J by 2 bases, and 13 bases separated the two germline ends. The CDR3 consists of 15 residues. CDR1 and CDR2 from the germline V gene are SGHRS and YFSETQ. The CDR3 DNA reads TGCGCCAGCAGCTTGAATACCGGGACAACCTACGAGCAGTACTTC. Amino acid sequence: CASSLNTGTTYEQYF. Full variable domain (remainder filled in from reference TRBV5-1 and TRBJ2-7): KAGVTQTPRYLIKTRGQQVTLSCSPISGHRSVSWYQQTPGQGLQFLFEYFSETQRNKGNFPGRFSGRQFSNSRSEMNVSTLELGDSALYLCASSLNTGTTYEQYFGPGTRLTVT.

The V gene is TRBV19, the J gene TRBJ2-2, with unresolved D. Trimming pared 5 bases from V and 4 bases from J, leaving 17 bases between. CDR3 size: 16 residues. Germline V gene lookup returns CDR1 LNHDA and CDR2 SQIVND (reference sequence). The CDR3 DNA follows: TGTGCCAGTAGTCCGGCTCTAACGCTCCTCACCGGGGAGCTGTTTTTT. It specifies CASSPALTLLTGELFF.

The V and J genes are TRBV28 and TRBJ1-1, with 9 bases lining up with TRBD1. The trim removed 5 bases at V and 4 bases at J, leaving 11 bases unmatched. The germline gives CDR1 MDHEN, CDR2 SYDVKM. The CDR3 sequence is 16 residues long. This chain's CDR3 is CASSPALQGARTEAFF. The DNA for the CDR3 is TGTGCCAGCAGTCCTGCCCTACAGGGGGCGCGCACTGAAGCTTTCTTT.

This sequence joins TRBV25-1 and TRBJ1-4; 11 nucleotides agree with TRBD1. CDR3 size: 15 residues. Per germline, CDR1 MGHDK and CDR2 SYGVNS. The J segment lost 7 bases and the V segment lost 4 bases, leaving 5 bases of the junction unmatched. The DNA of the CDR3 is TGTGCCAGCAGTGTCTACGGGACAGGGGGTGAAAAACTGTTTTTT. Protein: CASSVYGTGGEKLFF. Full variable domain (remainder filled in from reference TRBV25-1 and TRBJ1-4): EADIYQTPRYLVIGTGKKITLECSQTMGHDKMYWYQQDPGMELHLIHYSYGVNSTEKGDLSSESTVSRIRTEHFPLTLESARPSHTSQYLCASSVYGTGGEKLFFGSGTQLSVL.